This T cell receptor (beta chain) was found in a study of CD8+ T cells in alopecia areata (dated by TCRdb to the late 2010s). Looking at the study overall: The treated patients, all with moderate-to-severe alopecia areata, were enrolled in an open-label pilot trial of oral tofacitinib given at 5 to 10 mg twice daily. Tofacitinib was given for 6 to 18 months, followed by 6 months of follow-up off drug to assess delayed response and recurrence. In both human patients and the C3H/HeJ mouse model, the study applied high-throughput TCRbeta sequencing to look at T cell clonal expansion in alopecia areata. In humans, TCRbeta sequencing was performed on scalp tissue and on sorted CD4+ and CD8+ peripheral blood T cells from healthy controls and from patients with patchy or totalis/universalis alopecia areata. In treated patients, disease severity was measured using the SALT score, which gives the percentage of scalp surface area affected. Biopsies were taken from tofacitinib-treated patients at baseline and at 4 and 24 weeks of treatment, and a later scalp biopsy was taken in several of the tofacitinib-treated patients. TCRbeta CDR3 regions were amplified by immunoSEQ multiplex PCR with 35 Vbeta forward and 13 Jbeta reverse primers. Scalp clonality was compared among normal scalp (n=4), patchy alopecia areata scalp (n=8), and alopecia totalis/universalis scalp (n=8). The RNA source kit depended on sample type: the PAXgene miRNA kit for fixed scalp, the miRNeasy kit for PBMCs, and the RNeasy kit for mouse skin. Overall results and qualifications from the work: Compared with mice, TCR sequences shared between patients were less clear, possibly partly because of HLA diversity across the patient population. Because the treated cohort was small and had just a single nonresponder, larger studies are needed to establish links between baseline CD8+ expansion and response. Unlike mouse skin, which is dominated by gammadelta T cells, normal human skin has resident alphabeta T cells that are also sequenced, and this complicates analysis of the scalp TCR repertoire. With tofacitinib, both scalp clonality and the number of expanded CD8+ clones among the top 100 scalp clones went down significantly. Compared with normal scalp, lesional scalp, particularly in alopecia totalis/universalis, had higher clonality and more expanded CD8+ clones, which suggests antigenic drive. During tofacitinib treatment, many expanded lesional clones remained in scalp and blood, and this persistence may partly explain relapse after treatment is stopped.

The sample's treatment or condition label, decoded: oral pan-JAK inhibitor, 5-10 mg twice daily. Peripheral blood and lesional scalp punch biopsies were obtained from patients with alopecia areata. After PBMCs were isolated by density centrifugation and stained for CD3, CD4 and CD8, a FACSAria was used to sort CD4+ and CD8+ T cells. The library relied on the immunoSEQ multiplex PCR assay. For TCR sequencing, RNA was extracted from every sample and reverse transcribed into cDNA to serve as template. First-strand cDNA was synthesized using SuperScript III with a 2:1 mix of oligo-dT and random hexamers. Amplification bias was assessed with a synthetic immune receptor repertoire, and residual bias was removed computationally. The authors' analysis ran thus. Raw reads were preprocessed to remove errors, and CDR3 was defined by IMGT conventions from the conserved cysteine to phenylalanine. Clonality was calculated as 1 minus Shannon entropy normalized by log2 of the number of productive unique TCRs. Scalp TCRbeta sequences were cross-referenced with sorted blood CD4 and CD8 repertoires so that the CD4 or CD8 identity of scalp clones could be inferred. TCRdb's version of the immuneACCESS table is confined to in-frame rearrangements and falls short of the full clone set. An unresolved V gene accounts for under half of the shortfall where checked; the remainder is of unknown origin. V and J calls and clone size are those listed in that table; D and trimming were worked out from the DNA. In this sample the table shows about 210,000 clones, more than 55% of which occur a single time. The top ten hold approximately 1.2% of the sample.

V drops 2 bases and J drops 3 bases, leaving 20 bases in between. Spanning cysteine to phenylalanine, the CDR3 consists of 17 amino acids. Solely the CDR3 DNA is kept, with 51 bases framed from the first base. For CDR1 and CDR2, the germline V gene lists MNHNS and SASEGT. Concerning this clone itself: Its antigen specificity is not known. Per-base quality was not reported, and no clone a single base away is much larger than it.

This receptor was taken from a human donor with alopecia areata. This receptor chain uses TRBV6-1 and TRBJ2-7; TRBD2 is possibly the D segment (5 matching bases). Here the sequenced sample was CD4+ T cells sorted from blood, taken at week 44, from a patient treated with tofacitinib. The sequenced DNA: TGTGCCAGCAGTGAACCGGGATTTCAAGACCGGGGCTACGAGCAGTACTTC. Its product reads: CASSEPGFQDRGYEQYF.